Each of the 32 T cell receptor beta chains below was sequenced from the same sample in a study of T cell responses to AZD1222 COVID-19 vaccine. Data came from immunoSEQ multiplex PCR; TCRdb stores just in-frame clones and leaves some out. The sample lists 130,000 to 150,000 clones; about nine tenths were seen once. The sequencing here drew on peripheral blood, taken on day 0 of AZD1222 vaccination. The source is an adult in good health.

V is TRBV29-1 and J is TRBJ2-2, with a possible D match to TRBD1 (6 bases). The CDR3 loop spans 16 amino acids. V shed 1 base and J shed 0 bases, with 12 bases lying between them. Germline assignment: CDR1 SQVTM and CDR2 ANQGSEA. The CDR3 DNA reads TGCAGCGTTGAAGTTGGACAGAGCGCGAACACCGGGGAGCTGTTTTTT. This gives the protein CSVEVGQSANTGELFF.

The J gene is TRBJ1-1, the V gene TRBV2; 9 bases map to TRBD1. This CDR3 has 14 residues. Germline CDR1 is SNHLY and CDR2 is FYNNEI. Germline trimming cut 6 bases from V and 3 bases from J; bases unmatched to any gene: 5. DNA of the CDR3: TGTGCCAGCAGAGCGGGACAGGGCGACACTGAAGCTTTCTTT. Its translation: CASRAGQGDTEAFF.

The J gene is TRBJ2-3, the V gene TRBV25-1; possibly TRBD1 for D (6 bases). The CDR3 has 13 residues. Germline V gene lookup returns CDR1 MGHDK and CDR2 SYGVNS. With 4 bases removed from V and 1 base from J, the gap between germline ends came to 6 bases. As DNA, the CDR3 is TGTGCCAGCAGTGGACAGGGCACAGATACGCAGTATTTT. Its translation is CASSGQGTDTQYF.

V gene TRBV9 combines with J gene TRBJ2-1; D is perhaps TRBD1 (6 bases). Trimming removed 5 bases from V and 0 bases from J, with 15 bases in between. The CDR3 is 16 residues long. Germline lookup yields CDR1 SGDLS and CDR2 YYNGEE. Here the CDR3 reads CASSDSGTTSYNEQFF. CDR3 sequence (DNA): TGTGCCAGCAGTGACTCCGGGACAACCTCCTACAATGAGCAGTTCTTC.

The chain couples TRBV23-1 to TRBJ2-3, with 7 bases matching TRBD1. TRBV23-1 is filed as an ORF, its function uncertain. V shed 0 bases and J 6 bases; nucleotides not matched to a gene: 6. There are 15 residues in the CDR3. This CDR3 reads CASSQSADRRDTQYF. The CDR3 DNA follows: TGCGCCAGCAGTCAATCTGCGGACAGGCGGGATACGCAGTATTTT.

The V call is TRBV11-2, the J call TRBJ2-7, with D perhaps being TRBD1 or TRBD2 (5 bases each). The CDR3 has 16 residues. Germline V gene data show CDR1 as SGHAT and CDR2 as FQNNGV. Trimming took 6 bases from V and 6 from J, leaving 24 bases between them. CDR3 coding DNA: TGTGCCAGCAGTGGCCAGGTTGAGGGGTGGTGGGCCGAGCAGTACTTC. Translating it yields CASSGQVEGWWAEQYF.

The count of this clone is one. J is TRBJ1-2 and V is TRBV19, with 7 bases fitting TRBD1. Germline CDR1 and CDR2: LNHDA and SQIVND (reference sequence). The CDR3 runs to 12 residues. Trimming cost V 8 bases and J 8 bases; bases outside gene matches: 8. The CDR3 DNA reads as TGTGCCAGTGAGCGGACAGGAAAGGGCTACACCTTC. Its protein is CASERTGKGYTF. Together with reference TRBV19 and TRBJ1-2, the CDR3 gives the full variable domain: DGGITQSPKYLFRKEGQNVTLSCEQNLNHDAMYWYRQDPGQGLRLIYYSQIVNDFQKGDIAEGYSVSREKKESFPLTVTSAQKNPTAFYLCASERTGKGYTFGSGTRLTVV.

The chain links TRBV30 to TRBJ1-2, with unresolved D. Between the trimmed V and J ends, which lost 0 bases and 4 bases, there was a span of 9 bases. CDR3 length: 13 amino acids. Germline V gives CDR1 GTSNPN, CDR2 SVGIG (reference sequence). The CDR3 bases are TGTGCCTGGAGTGTAATGTACCTCTATGGCTACACCTTC. Translating gives CAWSVMYLYGYTF.

The chain joins TRBV4-1 to TRBJ2-7, with D tentatively TRBD1 or TRBD2 (5 bases each). The CDR3 is 15 residues long. Trimming cost V 0 bases and J 2 bases, with 11 bases left between them. Germline CDR1 MGHRA, CDR2 YSYEKL. CDR3 coding DNA: TGCGCCAGCAGCCAAGATCGGGACCTCCCCTACGAGCAGTACTTC. Amino acids: CASSQDRDLPYEQYF.

J is TRBJ2-7 and V is TRBV6-6; D not resolved. With 1 base removed from V and 5 bases from J, the gap between germline ends came to 6 bases. CDR1 is MNHNY and CDR2 is SVGAGI in the germline V gene (reference sequence). The length of the CDR3 is 12 residues. The CDR3: CASSYFGDEQYF. CDR3 nucleotides: TGTGCCAGCAGTTACTTTGGGGACGAGCAGTACTTC.

The chain recombines TRBV28 with TRBJ2-2; tentatively, D is TRBD2 (6 bases). CDR3 length: 15 residues. Trimming took off 6 bases at V and 3 bases at J, with 14 bases between the two ends. Per germline, CDR1 MDHEN and CDR2 SYDVKM. DNA for the CDR3: TGTGCCAGCAGCCCGGGAGAGGTGGACACCGGGGAGCTGTTTTTT. Translated: CASSPGEVDTGELFF.

This chain joins TRBV7-9 and TRBJ2-7; 7 bases align to TRBD2. Germline CDR1 reads SEHNR; CDR2 reads FQNEAQ (reference sequence). The CDR3 is 15 amino acids. J gave up 0 bases and V 3 bases, and 5 bases lay outside the gene matches. The CDR3 is CASSLAGVSSYEQYF. In DNA, the CDR3 is TGTGCCAGCAGCTTGGCGGGGGTAAGCTCCTACGAGCAGTACTTC.

The chain has TRBV3-1 (or the pseudogene TRBV3-2) and TRBJ1-2; the match to TRBD1 covers 7 bases. The V and J ends lost 4 bases and 7 bases, in that order; junction bases with no gene match: 6. The length of the CDR3 is 13 residues. Looked up from germline, CDR1 is LGHDT and CDR2 is YNNKEL (reference sequence). CDR3 DNA: TGTGCCAGCAGCCTACGACAGGGTTTTGGCTACACCTTC. It specifies CASSLRQGFGYTF.

This chain links TRBV6-1 with TRBJ2-1; 7 bases are shared with TRBD2. CDR3 length: 14 amino acids. Germline-derived CDR1 and CDR2 are MNHNS and SASEGT. Trimming at V came to 0 bases and at J to 10 bases, leaving 6 bases not matched to a gene. The CDR3 region is CASSEAWGGREQFF. DNA for the CDR3: TGTGCCAGCAGTGAAGCGTGGGGAGGGAGGGAGCAGTTCTTC.

The V and J genes are TRBV9 and TRBJ1-3; TRBD1 matches 9 bases. CDR3 length equals 16 residues. V lost 0 bases to trimming and J lost 7 bases; unmatched junction nucleotides: 8. Germline V lookup: CDR1 SGDLS, CDR2 YYNGEE. The DNA of the CDR3 is TGTGCCAGCAGCGTAGCCCCAGGGACAGGGCGGAACACCATATATTTT. It encodes CASSVAPGTGRNTIYF.

This chain uses TRBV7-8 with TRBJ1-6; TRBD1 is a possible D gene (5 bases). This CDR3 is 15 amino acids long. Germline lookup yields CDR1 SGHVS and CDR2 FQNEAQ. V was cut by 1 base and J by 7 bases, with 11 bases left in between. The CDR3 here is CASSLVGAWNSPLHF. The CDR3 region has the DNA TGTGCCAGCAGCTTAGTAGGGGCTTGGAATTCACCCCTCCACTTT.

The rearrangement joins TRBV7-2 to TRBJ1-5, with D maybe TRBD1 (5 bases). From germline, CDR1 is SGHTA and CDR2 FQGNSA. There are 16 residues in the CDR3. Deletions cut 5 bases from V and 0 bases from J, with 14 bases between. The CDR3 is CASSPHGGYSNQPQHF. The DNA for the CDR3 is TGTGCCAGCAGCCCCCACGGGGGATATAGCAATCAGCCCCAGCATTTT. Combining the CDR3 with reference TRBV7-2 and TRBJ1-5 gives the whole variable domain GAGVSQSPSNKVTEKGKDVELRCDPISGHTALYWYRQSLGQGLEFLIYFQGNSAPDKSGLPSDRFSAERTGGSVSTLTIQRTQQEDSAVYLCASSPHGGYSNQPQHFGDGTRLSIL.

The rearrangement joins TRBV15 to TRBJ2-7; 10 bases agree with TRBD1. CDR1 is LNHNV, CDR2 YYDKDF, per germline (reference sequence). J gave up 1 base and V 4 bases, and 1 base lay outside the gene matches. The CDR3 covers 14 residues. CDR3 in DNA: TGTGCCACCAGCATGGGACAGGGGTCCTACGAGCAGTACTTC. Translated, it gives CATSMGQGSYEQYF.

The chain carries TRBV27 and TRBJ1-2; D perhaps matches TRBD1 (6 bases). In germline, CDR1 is MNHEY, CDR2 SMNVEV (reference sequence). The CDR3 extends over 13 amino acids. V was cut by 5 bases and J by 2 bases, with 9 bases left in between. In DNA, the CDR3 is TGTGCCAGCAGTCCACAGGGAAACTATGGCTACACCTTC. Protein sequence: CASSPQGNYGYTF.

The chain recombines TRBV6-5 with TRBJ1-2, with 10 bases aligning to TRBD1. Looked up from germline, CDR1 is MNHEY and CDR2 is SVGAGI. Germline trimming cut 4 bases from V and 5 bases from J; bases unmatched to any gene: 4. The CDR3 runs 14 residues. The CDR3 spells CASSWTGGQYGYTF. DNA of the CDR3: TGTGCCAGCAGTTGGACAGGGGGACAGTATGGCTACACCTTC.

In the case of this clone: One end of the junction does not line up with germline, which may come from a read error. The chain couples TRBV6-5 to TRBJ2-1; D is unresolved. Germline values: CDR1 MNHEY, CDR2 SVGAGI. The CDR3 totals 15 residues. In nucleotides, the CDR3 is TGTGCCAGCACTTACGGGTCGTGGACCAACAATGAGCAGTTCTTC. This translates into CASTYGSWTNNEQFF.

The chain has TRBV6-5 and TRBJ1-4; no clear D. CDR3 length: 13 amino acids. Trimming pared 6 bases from V and 3 bases from J, leaving 8 bases between. In germline, CDR1 is MNHEY, CDR2 SVGAGI. CDR3 region: CASRKGPNEKLFF. The CDR3 DNA follows: TGTGCCAGCAGGAAGGGCCCTAATGAAAAACTGTTTTTT.

The gene calls are TRBV21-1 and TRBJ2-4. TRBV21-1 is shown as a pseudogene. CDR3 size: 19 residues. The CDR3 loop is CASSKTITPRQGGRNIQYF. The CDR3 DNA follows: TGTGCCAGCAGCAAGACAATCACCCCCCGACAGGGAGGGAGAAACATTCAGTACTTC.

V and J are TRBV7-2 and TRBJ1-2; TRBD1 aligns across 7 bases. The junction had 14 bases not matched to a gene; V was cut back by 5 bases and J by 8 bases. This CDR3 is 15 amino acids long. The germline V gene encodes CDR1 SGHTA and CDR2 FQGNSA. This CDR3 reads CASSIRDSTSSGYTF. In DNA, the CDR3 is TGTGCCAGCAGCATCAGGGACAGTACCTCTTCCGGCTACACCTTC.

The CDR3 sequence: CASRELGRPSNMNTEAFF. CDR3 nucleotides: TGCGCCAGCAGGGAACTGGGCAGGCCTTCCAACATGAACACTGAAGCTTTCTTT. This sequence joins TRBV10-1 and TRBJ1-1, with no clear D. Trimming stripped 6 bases from V and 0 bases from J, with 23 bases between. In germline, CDR1 is WNHNN, CDR2 SYGVQD (reference sequence). The CDR3 sequence is 18 residues long.

The CDR3 nucleotides read TGTGCCAGCTCACCCGGCGGGAATCAGCCCCAGCATTTT. Its protein product is CASSPGGNQPQHF. The gene calls are TRBV18 and TRBJ1-5, with D hard to call. Germline V gene sequence: CDR1 KGHSH, CDR2 LQKENI. The V gene lost 3 bases and the J gene lost 4 bases, with 7 bases spanning the gap. The CDR3 loop spans 13 amino acids.

This chain joins TRBV6-4 and TRBJ2-3; D may match TRBD1 or TRBD2 (5 bases each). This CDR3 comprises 17 residues. V was clipped by 2 bases and J by 1 base, with 16 bases between them. Germline values: CDR1 MRHNA, CDR2 SNTAGT. In nucleotides, the CDR3 is TGTGCCAGCAGTGACCTTAGTGGGGGACCAGGCACAGATACGCAGTATTTT. Translated, it gives CASSDLSGGPGTDTQYF.

The chain is built from TRBV6-2 or TRBV6-3 and TRBJ1-5; D may be TRBD1 (6 bases). In germline, CDR1 is MNHEY, CDR2 SVGEGT. Trimming left V 4 bases short and J 4 bases short, with 17 bases between. The CDR3 consists of 16 residues. In nucleotides, the CDR3 is TGTGCCAGCAGTTCCAAAAAAGGACAGATGAATCAGCCCCAGCATTTT. Its protein is CASSSKKGQMNQPQHF.

In DNA form, the CDR3 reads TGTGCCAGCAGCCAAAGACCCCTCCCGCCCCGTACGCAGTATTTT. Residues: CASSQRPLPPRTQYF. This rearrangement joins TRBV3-1 (or the pseudogene TRBV3-2) to TRBJ2-3; no clear D. Germline V gives CDR1 LGHDT, CDR2 YNNKEL (reference sequence). Between the trimmed V and J ends, which lost 2 bases and 8 bases, there was a span of 17 bases. The CDR3 runs to 15 residues.

The CDR3 nucleotides read TGTGCCATCAGTGAGTCAGGGGGCGTCTATGGCTACACCTTC. This translates into CAISESGGVYGYTF. V and J are TRBV10-3 and TRBJ1-2, with 7 positions matching TRBD1. Losses at the gene ends were 0 bases for V and 4 bases for J; bases not matched to a gene: 2. This CDR3 is 14 amino acids long. From germline, CDR1 is ENHRY and CDR2 SYGVKD.

This sequence joins TRBV11-2 and TRBJ2-7, with TRBD2 as a possible D gene (6 bases). Germline CDR1 is SGHAT and CDR2 is FQNNGV. The V end lost 0 bases, the J end lost 5 bases, and 14 bases lay between the germline ends. The CDR3 is 15 amino acids. The CDR3 DNA follows: TGTGCCAGCAGCTTAGATGTCGGGGAGGCCGACGAGCAGTACTTC. Translating gives CASSLDVGEADEQYF.

The chain couples TRBV6-6 to TRBJ2-1, with no clear D. The CDR3 runs 13 residues. Germline V gene lookup returns CDR1 MNHNY and CDR2 SVGAGI (reference sequence). With 0 bases removed from V and 7 bases from J, the gap between germline ends came to 7 bases. The CDR3 loop reads CASSYSVSNEQFF. For the CDR3, the DNA is TGTGCCAGCAGTTACTCGGTCAGTAATGAGCAGTTCTTC.